Listed here are 24 T cell receptor beta chains from one sample, sequenced in a study of blood T cell repertoires in COVID-19. TCRdb's table, derived via immunoSEQ multiplex PCR, lists solely in-frame clones and lacks some. The sample shows tens of thousands of clones, roughly 80% of them seen only once. The sequencing input was peripheral blood. The receptors stem from a man between 65 and 80 years old with acute or convalescent COVID-19.

V is TRBV4-2 and J is TRBJ1-2; the D gene is possibly TRBD1 (5 bases). The CDR3 length is 16 residues. Germline-derived CDR1 and CDR2 are LGHNA and YNFKEQ. Between the trimmed V and J ends, which lost 1 base and 8 bases, there was a span of 20 bases. CDR3 coding DNA: TGTGCCAGCAGCCAAGGGGGGGACCCTCGAGGGGAAGGCTACACCTTC. It encodes CASSQGGDPRGEGYTF.

The rearrangement joins TRBV6-5 to TRBJ2-7; TRBD1 matches 10 bases. The CDR3 runs 13 residues. Per germline, CDR1 MNHEY and CDR2 SVGAGI. Losses at the gene ends were 11 bases for V and 3 bases for J; bases not matched to a gene: 7. The CDR3 reads CAVRRTGGYEQYF. CDR3 in DNA: TGTGCCGTACGGAGGACAGGGGGCTACGAGCAGTACTTC.

J is TRBJ2-5 and V is TRBV5-1; no definite D call. Trimming shortened V by 4 bases and J by 4 bases, and 17 bases separated the two germline ends. The length of the CDR3 is 15 residues. Germline V gene data show CDR1 as SGHRS and CDR2 as YFSETQ. The CDR3 sequence is CASSVGFTLRETQYF. The CDR3 nucleotides are TGCGCCAGCAGCGTCGGTTTCACCCTCCGAGAGACCCAGTACTTC.

The J gene is TRBJ2-2, the V gene TRBV11-2; 10 positions agree with TRBD2. Germline values: CDR1 SGHAT, CDR2 FQNNGV. Trimming took 2 bases from V and 4 from J; bases not matched to a gene: 4. The CDR3 covers 16 residues. This CDR3 is CASSLILAGVTGELFF. CDR3 DNA sequence: TGTGCCAGCAGCTTAATCCTAGCGGGGGTCACCGGGGAGCTGTTTTTT.

This clone was seen a single time. The V call is TRBV27, the J call TRBJ1-1; D is uncertain. Trimming cost V 5 bases and J 1 base, with 8 bases left between them. Looked up from germline, CDR1 is MNHEY and CDR2 is SMNVEV (reference sequence). The CDR3 has 13 residues. The CDR3 DNA is TGTGCCAGCAGTCAAGACACGAACACTGAAGCTTTCTTT. It translates to CASSQDTNTEAFF.

Comments on this clone: Given the absence of the conserved phenylalanine or tryptophan at the CDR3 end, a read error is likely. It is unclear where the CDR3 begins or ends on the DNA, so no DNA is shown, and the CDR3 is as TCRdb lists it. This chain links TRBV2 with TRBJ2-2; TRBD1 is the table's D call and was not checked against the DNA. Germline V CDR1 and CDR2: SNHLY, FYNNEI. The CDR3 length is 14 residues, termini included. CDR3 protein: CASRGGQGEWGAVL.

The chain recombines TRBV19 with TRBJ1-5, with D unresolved. Germline V gene data show CDR1 as LNHDA and CDR2 as SQIVND (reference sequence). V shed 5 bases and J shed 2 bases, with 4 bases lying between them. The CDR3 has 12 residues. CDR3 in DNA: TGTGCCAGTAGTTGGCGCAATCAGCCCCAGCATTTT. Amino acid sequence: CASSWRNQPQHF.

The CDR3 DNA follows: TGTGCCAGCAGCTCGACAGGGCACTATGGCTACACCTTC. Translating it yields CASSSTGHYGYTF. The chain is built from TRBV7-2 and TRBJ1-2; 7 positions match TRBD1. Germline lookup yields CDR1 SGHTA and CDR2 FQGNSA. The junction had 2 bases not matched to a gene; V was cut back by 4 bases and J by 3 bases. The CDR3 length is 13 residues.

V and J are TRBV7-2 and TRBJ2-5; 7 nucleotides line up with TRBD1. The CDR3 is made up of 16 amino acids. Germline V CDR1 and CDR2: SGHTA, FQGNSA. The V segment lost 2 bases and the J segment 5 bases; nucleotides outside the gene matches: 11. Here the CDR3 DNA reads TGTGCCAGCAGCTTATCGCGACAGGGTTCTGGCGAGACCCAGTACTTC. It translates to CASSLSRQGSGETQYF.

This clone was seen a few times. This chain links TRBV7-3 with TRBJ2-7; TRBD2 agrees at 7 bases. The V and J ends lost 3 bases and 5 bases, in that order; junction bases with no gene match: 4. The CDR3 consists of 13 residues. The V gene's germline CDR1 is SGHTA and CDR2 FQGTGA. In DNA, the CDR3 is TGTGCCAGCAGCTTGGGAGGGATGGACGAGCAGTACTTC. Its translation is CASSLGGMDEQYF. The full variable domain, its missing parts supplied by reference TRBV7-3 and TRBJ2-7, is GAGVSQTPSNKVTEKGKYVELRCDPISGHTALYWYRQSLGQGPEFLIYFQGTGAADDSGLPNDRFFAVRPEGSVSTLKIQRTERGDSAVYLCASSLGGMDEQYFGPGTRLTVT.

V gene TRBV9 combines with J gene TRBJ2-1, with 9 bases fitting TRBD1. V lost 4 bases to trimming and J lost 7 bases; unmatched junction nucleotides: 6. This CDR3 comprises 14 residues. CDR1 and CDR2 from the germline V gene are SGDLS and YYNGEE. CDR3 loop: CASSSDRGSNEQFF. The CDR3 nucleotides read TGTGCCAGCAGCAGTGACAGGGGGTCGAATGAGCAGTTCTTC.

The chain uses TRBV27 and TRBJ1-2; D might be TRBD1 (6 bases). Germline V gene sequence: CDR1 MNHEY, CDR2 SMNVEV (reference sequence). Trimming stripped 4 bases from V and 8 bases from J, with 20 bases between. The CDR3 totals 15 residues. CDR3 amino acids: CASSSRANRVWGYTF. The CDR3 bases are TGTGCCAGCAGTTCCAGGGCAAACAGGGTGTGGGGCTACACCTTC.

In this sample, this clone turned up a few times. The rearrangement links TRBV3-1 (or the pseudogene TRBV3-2) to TRBJ2-3; TRBD1 matches 10 bases. This CDR3 has 17 residues. Germline trimming cut 1 base from V and 8 bases from J; bases unmatched to any gene: 12. Germline V CDR1 and CDR2: LGHDT, YNNKEL (reference sequence). CDR3 residues: CASSQVRTGTGEGTQYF. CDR3 in DNA: TGTGCCAGCAGCCAAGTACGAACCGGGACAGGGGAAGGTACGCAGTATTTT.

CDR3 in amino acids: CASGFGGSYEQYF. As DNA, the CDR3 is TGTGCTAGTGGTTTCGGCGGATCCTACGAGCAGTACTTC. V is TRBV12-5 and J is TRBJ2-7, with D unclear. Germline V lookup: CDR1 LGHNT, CDR2 FRNRAP. This CDR3 has 13 residues. Trimming took off 3 bases at V and 1 base at J, with 7 bases between the two ends. The full variable domain, completed using reference TRBV12-5 and TRBJ2-7, is DARVTQTPRHKVTEMGQEVTMRCQPILGHNTVFWYRQTMMQGLELLAYFRNRAPLDDSGMPKDRFSAEMPDATLATLKIQPSEPRDSAVYFCASGFGGSYEQYFGPGTRLTVT.

The CDR3 spells CAISPGGASTDTQYF. As DNA, the CDR3 is TGTGCCATCAGCCCGGGGGGGGCTAGCACAGATACGCAGTATTTT. This chain joins TRBV10-3 and TRBJ2-3; 8 bases are shared with TRBD2. This CDR3 contains 15 residues. The V segment lost 6 bases and the J segment 0 bases; nucleotides outside the gene matches: 5. The germline CDR1 and CDR2 sequences are ENHRY and SYGVKD.

The chain uses TRBV9 and TRBJ1-1; the D is unclear. The CDR3 has 14 amino acids. Germline V gene sequence: CDR1 SGDLS, CDR2 YYNGEE. Trimming took 3 bases from V and 1 from J, leaving 10 bases between them. DNA for the CDR3: TGTGCCAGCAGCGCCCGGGGAGGGAACACTGAAGCTTTCTTT. This translates into CASSARGGNTEAFF.

This clone was found once. This chain uses TRBV27 with TRBJ1-2, with D possibly TRBD1 on 5 matching bases. The CDR3 loop spans 14 amino acids. The V end lost 6 bases, the J end lost 4 bases, and 15 bases lay between the germline ends. Germline CDR1 MNHEY, CDR2 SMNVEV (reference sequence). The CDR3 reads CASRLLKGPYGYTF. The DNA for the CDR3 is TGTGCCAGCAGGTTGTTGAAGGGGCCCTATGGCTACACCTTC.

There are a few counts of this clone. The genes are TRBV6-5 and TRBJ2-5; D is unclear. Germline loops: CDR1 MNHEY, CDR2 SVGAGI. V lost 7 bases to trimming and J lost 4 bases, with 7 bases between them. CDR3 length: 11 residues. CDR3 residues: CASKRLETQYF. The CDR3 DNA is TGTGCCAGCAAGAGATTAGAGACCCAGTACTTC.

The chain joins TRBV9 to TRBJ1-3; D might be TRBD1 (5 bases). Trimming stripped 3 bases from V and 5 bases from J, with 18 bases between. Germline V gene lookup returns CDR1 SGDLS and CDR2 YYNGEE. The CDR3 contains 16 residues. The CDR3 bases are TGTGCCAGCAGCGGGGGGTACGCGGGGATTCGAAACACCATATATTTT. Translation: CASSGGYAGIRNTIYF.

In this sample, this clone turned up a few times. This chain links TRBV3-1 (or the pseudogene TRBV3-2) with TRBJ2-5, with D tentatively TRBD1 (5 bases). The germline V gene encodes CDR1 LGHDT and CDR2 YNNKEL (reference sequence). V dropped 4 bases and J dropped 2 bases, with 14 bases sitting between them. The CDR3 consists of 15 residues. DNA for the CDR3: TGTGCCAGCAGCCTCCGTAGGGGCTTTCAAGAGACCCAGTACTTC. Encoded protein: CASSLRRGFQETQYF.

CDR3 coding DNA: TGTGCCATCAGTGGAGCCTCTCCCTACGAGCAGTACTTC. Translating gives CAISGASPYEQYF. The rearrangement uses TRBV10-3 and TRBJ2-7; D not resolved. This CDR3 has 13 residues. CDR1 is ENHRY, CDR2 SYGVKD, per germline. V was shortened by 4 bases and J by 2 bases, with 9 bases between the two germline ends.

This clone has only one observation. The rearrangement joins TRBV3-1 (or the pseudogene TRBV3-2) to TRBJ1-1, with D maybe TRBD1 (5 bases). CDR3 length equals 15 residues. The germline CDR1 and CDR2 sequences are LGHDT and YNNKEL (reference sequence). Trimming cost V 4 bases and J 0 bases, with 12 bases left between them. Written as DNA, the CDR3 is TGTGCCAGCAGCCCCCAGGGAGGGATGAACACTGAAGCTTTCTTT. It yields the protein CASSPQGGMNTEAFF.

This clone was counted once. V gene TRBV5-1 combines with J gene TRBJ2-7, with a tentative D call TRBD1 (5 bases). Trimming stripped 4 bases from V and 1 base from J, with 15 bases between. Germline V gene lookup returns CDR1 SGHRS and CDR2 YFSETQ. This CDR3 is built from 15 residues. CDR3 DNA: TGCGCCAGCAGCCCCAACAGGATAGATTCCTACGAGCAGTACTTC. Encoded protein: CASSPNRIDSYEQYF.

The chain links TRBV27 to TRBJ2-3; unclear D gene. Trimming removed 2 bases at V and 5 bases at J, with 5 bases between. The CDR3 covers 12 residues. Germline lookup yields CDR1 MNHEY and CDR2 SMNVEV (reference sequence). The CDR3 is CASSLGGDTQYF. For the CDR3, the DNA is TGTGCCAGCAGTTTAGGCGGAGATACGCAGTATTTT.